Sequencing of this T cell receptor beta chain was carried out in a study of technical replicates of blood from a handful of donors. This table comes from immunoSEQ multiplex PCR, and its TCRdb copy is limited to in-frame clones, with some not included. The repertoire consists of around 100,000 clones, with around 93% occurring once and the leading ten covering 0.3% to 0.35%. This clone occurred once. Between the trimmed V and J ends, which lost 5 bases and 5 bases, there was a span of 12 bases. The CDR3 is made up of 13 amino acids. Germline V gene data show CDR1 as SGHVS and CDR2 as FNYEAQ. J is TRBJ1-2 and V is TRBV7-6, with TRBD1 as a possible D gene (6 bases). The sample consisted of T cells isolated from PBMCs. The clonotype was recovered from a human donor in good health. The CDR3: CASSASQGYGYTF. CDR3 DNA sequence: TGTGCCAGCAGCGCTTCACAGGGATATGGCTACACCTTC.